This TCR beta chain was found in a study of T cells in Graves' hyperthyroidism and ophthalmopathy. Using RNA transcripts as the source, TCR beta CDR3 regions were amplified. TCR CDR3 underwent first-round RT-PCR with the HTBI primer set. Each CDR3 protein is one row after TCRdb ran MiXCR on the multiplex PCR reads. The sample has about 520,000 distinct CDR3 sequences, around 21% seen once. J was trimmed by 6 bases and V by 4 bases; bases with no gene match: 8. Germline loops: CDR1 SNHLY, CDR2 FYNNEI. This CDR3 is 14 amino acids long. V is TRBV2 and J is TRBJ2-7, with 8 bases aligning to TRBD2. Sequenced input: blood. This clonotype originated in a man between 18 and 29 years old with Graves' hyperthyroidism. The CDR3 reads CASSVAGGQGEQYF. DNA of the CDR3: TGTGCCAGCAGTGTGGCGGGAGGCCAGGGCGAGCAGTACTTC. Supplemented by reference TRBV2 and TRBJ2-7, the full variable domain reads EPEVTQTPSHQVTQMGQEVILRCVPISNHLYFYWYRQILGQKVEFLVSFYNNEISEKSEIFDDQFSVERPDGSNFTLKIRSTKLEDSAMYFCASSVAGGQGEQYFGPGTRLTVT.